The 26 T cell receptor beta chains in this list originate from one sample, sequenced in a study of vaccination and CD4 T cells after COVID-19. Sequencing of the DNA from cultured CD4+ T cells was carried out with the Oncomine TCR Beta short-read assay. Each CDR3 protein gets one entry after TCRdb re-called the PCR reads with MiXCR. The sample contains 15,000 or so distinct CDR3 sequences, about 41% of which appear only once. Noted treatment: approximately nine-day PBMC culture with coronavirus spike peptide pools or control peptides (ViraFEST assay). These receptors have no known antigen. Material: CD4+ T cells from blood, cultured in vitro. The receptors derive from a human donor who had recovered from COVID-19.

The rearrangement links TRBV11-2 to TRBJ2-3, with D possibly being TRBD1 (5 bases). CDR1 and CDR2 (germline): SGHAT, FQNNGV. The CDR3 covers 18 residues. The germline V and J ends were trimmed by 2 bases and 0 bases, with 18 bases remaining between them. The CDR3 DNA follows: TGTGCCAGCAGCTTACCAATAGGGGATACTACTAGCACAGATACGCAGTATTTT. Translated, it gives CASSLPIGDTTSTDTQYF.

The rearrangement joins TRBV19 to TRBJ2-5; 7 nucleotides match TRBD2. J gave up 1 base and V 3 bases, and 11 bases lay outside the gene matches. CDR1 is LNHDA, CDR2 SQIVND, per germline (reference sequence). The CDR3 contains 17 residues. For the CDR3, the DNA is TGTGCCAGTAGTATCGGGGGGAGGGGAGCTGGCCAAGAGACCCAGTACTTC. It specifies CASSIGGRGAGQETQYF.

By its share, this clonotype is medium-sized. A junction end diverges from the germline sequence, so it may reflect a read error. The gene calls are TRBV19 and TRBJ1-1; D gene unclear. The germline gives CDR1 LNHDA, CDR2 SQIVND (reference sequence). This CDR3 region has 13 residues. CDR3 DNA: TGTGCCAGTACTATAATAACCGGGACTGAAGCTTTCTTT. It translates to CASTIITGTEAFF.

This chain's CDR3 is CASSLGSGANYGYTF. CDR3 in DNA: TGTGCCAGCAGCTTGGGGTCAGGGGCTAACTATGGCTACACCTTC. The chain joins TRBV5-4 to TRBJ1-2; D may be TRBD1 (6 bases). From germline, CDR1 is SGHNT and CDR2 YYREEE (reference sequence). The CDR3 contains 15 residues. V was pared by 0 bases and J by 0 bases, with 9 bases between.

The CDR3 region has the DNA TGTGCCAGCAGCCAACGGATGGGTCCTGGAAACACCATATATTTT. Encoded protein: CASSQRMGPGNTIYF. The chain joins TRBV14 to TRBJ1-3; no firm D call. Germline CDR1 is SGHDN and CDR2 is FVKESK. V lost 2 bases, J lost 2 bases, and 10 bases lay in between. The CDR3 covers 15 residues.

Here the CDR3 DNA reads TGTGCCACCAGTGATTCTGGCCCGGAAAAGTGGACTGAAGCTTTCTTT. It is translated as CATSDSGPEKWTEAFF. The chain combines TRBV24-1 with TRBJ1-1; D uncertain. The V gene's germline CDR1 is KGHDR and CDR2 SFDVKD. Between the trimmed V and J ends, which lost 2 bases and 5 bases, there was a span of 17 bases. This CDR3 spans 16 amino acids.

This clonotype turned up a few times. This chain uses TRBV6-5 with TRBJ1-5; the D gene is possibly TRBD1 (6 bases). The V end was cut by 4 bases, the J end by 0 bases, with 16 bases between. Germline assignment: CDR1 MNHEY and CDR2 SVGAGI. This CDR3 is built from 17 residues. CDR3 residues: CASSWGQGTNSNQPQHF. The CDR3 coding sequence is TGTGCCAGCAGTTGGGGGCAGGGGACTAATAGCAATCAGCCCCAGCATTTT.

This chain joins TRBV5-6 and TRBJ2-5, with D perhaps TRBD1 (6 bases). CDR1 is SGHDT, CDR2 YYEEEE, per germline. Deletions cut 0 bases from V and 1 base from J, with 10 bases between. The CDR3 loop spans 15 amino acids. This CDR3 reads CASSLARTAQETQYF. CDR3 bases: TGTGCCAGCAGCTTGGCGCGGACAGCCCAAGAGACCCAGTACTTC. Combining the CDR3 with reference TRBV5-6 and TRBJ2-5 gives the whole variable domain DAGVTQSPTHLIKTRGQQVTLRCSPKSGHDTVSWYQQALGQGPQFIFQYYEEEERQRGNFPDRFSGHQFPNYSSELNVNALLLGDSALYLCASSLARTAQETQYFGPGTRLLVL.

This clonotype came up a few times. In DNA, the CDR3 is TGTGCCACCAGCAGAGAAGGGACAGCCAGGGACTATAATTCACCCCTCCACTTT. Protein sequence: CATSREGTARDYNSPLHF. The rearrangement joins TRBV15 to TRBJ1-6; 7 bases agree with TRBD1. Germline CDR1 and CDR2: LNHNV and YYDKDF (reference sequence). V dropped 0 bases and J dropped 3; count of bases not matched to a gene: 8. The CDR3 length is 18 residues.

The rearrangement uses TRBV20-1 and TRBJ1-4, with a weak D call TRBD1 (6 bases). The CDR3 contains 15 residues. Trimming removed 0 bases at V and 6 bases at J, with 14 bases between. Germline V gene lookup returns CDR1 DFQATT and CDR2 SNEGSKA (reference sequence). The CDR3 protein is CSARDNGQNDEKLFF. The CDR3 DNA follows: TGCAGTGCTAGAGATAATGGACAGAACGATGAAAAACTGTTTTTT.

CDR3 sequence: CASSLERTAVYEQYF. CDR3 in DNA: TGTGCCAGCAGCTTAGAGCGGACAGCAGTCTACGAGCAGTACTTC. The chain links TRBV11-2 to TRBJ2-7; maybe TRBD1 (6 bases). V gave up 0 bases and J gave up 3 bases, with 12 bases separating them. CDR1 and CDR2 from the germline V gene are SGHAT and FQNNGV. This CDR3 has 15 residues.

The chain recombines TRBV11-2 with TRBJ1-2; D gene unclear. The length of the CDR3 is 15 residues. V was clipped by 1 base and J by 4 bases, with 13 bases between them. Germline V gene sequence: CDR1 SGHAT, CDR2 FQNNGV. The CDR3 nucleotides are TGTGCCAGCAGCTTAGTCCAGGCGGTGGGCTATGGCTACACCTTC. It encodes CASSLVQAVGYGYTF.

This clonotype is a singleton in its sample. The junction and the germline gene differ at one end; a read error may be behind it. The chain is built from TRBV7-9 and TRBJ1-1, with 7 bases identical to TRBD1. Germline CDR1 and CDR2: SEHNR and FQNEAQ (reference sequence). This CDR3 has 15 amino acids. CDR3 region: CASSTTGIANTEAFF. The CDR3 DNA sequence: TGCGCCAGCAGCACGACAGGGATCGCGAACACTGAAGCTTTCTTT.

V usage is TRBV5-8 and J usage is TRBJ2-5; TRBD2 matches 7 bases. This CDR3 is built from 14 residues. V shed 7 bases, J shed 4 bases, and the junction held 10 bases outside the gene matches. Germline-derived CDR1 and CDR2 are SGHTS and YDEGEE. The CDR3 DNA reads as TGTGCCAGCGGGCGGGGGACCGGCGGAGAGACCCAGTACTTC. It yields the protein CASGRGTGGETQYF. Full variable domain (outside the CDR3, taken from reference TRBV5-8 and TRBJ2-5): EAGVTQSPTHLIKTRGQQATLRCSPISGHTSVYWYQQALGLGLQFLLWYDEGEERNRGNFPPRFSGRQFPNYSSELNVNALELEDSALYLCASGRGTGGETQYFGPGTRLLVL.

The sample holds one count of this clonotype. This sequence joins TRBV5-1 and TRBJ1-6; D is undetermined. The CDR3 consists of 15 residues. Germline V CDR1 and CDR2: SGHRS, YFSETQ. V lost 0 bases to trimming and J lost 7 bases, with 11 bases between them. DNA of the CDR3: TGCGCCAGCAGCTTGGCCCAGACGCCCAATTCACCCCTCCACTTT. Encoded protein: CASSLAQTPNSPLHF.

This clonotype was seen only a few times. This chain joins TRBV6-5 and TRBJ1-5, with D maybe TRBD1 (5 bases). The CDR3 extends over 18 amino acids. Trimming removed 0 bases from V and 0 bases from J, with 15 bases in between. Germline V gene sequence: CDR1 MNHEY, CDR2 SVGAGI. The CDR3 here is CASSYSVREGYSNQPQHF. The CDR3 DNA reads TGTGCCAGCAGTTACTCAGTCAGGGAGGGCTATAGCAATCAGCCCCAGCATTTT.

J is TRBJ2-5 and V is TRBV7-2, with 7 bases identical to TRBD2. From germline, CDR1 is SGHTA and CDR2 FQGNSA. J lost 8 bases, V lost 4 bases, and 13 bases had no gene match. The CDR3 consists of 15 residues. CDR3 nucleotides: TGTGCCAGCAGCTCCACCGGGACTACGGGTCTCACCCAGTACTTC. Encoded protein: CASSSTGTTGLTQYF.

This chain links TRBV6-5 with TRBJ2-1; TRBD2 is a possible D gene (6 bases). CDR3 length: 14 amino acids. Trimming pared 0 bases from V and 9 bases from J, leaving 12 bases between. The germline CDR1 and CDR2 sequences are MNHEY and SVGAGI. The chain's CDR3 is CASSYSELGSEQFF. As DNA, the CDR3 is TGTGCCAGCAGTTACTCGGAACTCGGGAGTGAGCAGTTCTTC.

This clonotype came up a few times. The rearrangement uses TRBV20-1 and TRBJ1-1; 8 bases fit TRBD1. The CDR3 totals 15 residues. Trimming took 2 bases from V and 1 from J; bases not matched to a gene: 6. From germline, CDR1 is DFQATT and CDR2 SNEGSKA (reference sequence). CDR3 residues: CSARTGGRGNTEAFF. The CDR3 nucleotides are TGCAGTGCTAGAACAGGGGGAAGGGGGAACACTGAAGCTTTCTTT.

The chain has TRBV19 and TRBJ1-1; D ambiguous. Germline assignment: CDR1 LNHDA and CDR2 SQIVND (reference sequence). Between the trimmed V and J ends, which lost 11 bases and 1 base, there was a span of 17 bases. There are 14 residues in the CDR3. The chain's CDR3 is CAAAPLFGNTEAFF. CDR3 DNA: TGTGCCGCCGCCCCACTGTTTGGGAACACTGAAGCTTTCTTT. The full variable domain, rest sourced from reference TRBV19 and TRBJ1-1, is DGGITQSPKYLFRKEGQNVTLSCEQNLNHDAMYWYRQDPGQGLRLIYYSQIVNDFQKGDIAEGYSVSREKKESFPLTVTSAQKNPTAFYLCAAAPLFGNTEAFFGQGTRLTVV.

The CDR3 region is CASSLARLQNSPLHF. CDR3 in DNA: TGTGCCAGCAGCTTGGCCCGACTGCAAAATTCACCCCTCCACTTT. The gene calls are TRBV5-6 and TRBJ1-6; D gene uncertain. V was cut by 0 bases and J by 7 bases, with 11 bases left in between. Germline V gives CDR1 SGHDT, CDR2 YYEEEE. The length of the CDR3 is 15 residues.

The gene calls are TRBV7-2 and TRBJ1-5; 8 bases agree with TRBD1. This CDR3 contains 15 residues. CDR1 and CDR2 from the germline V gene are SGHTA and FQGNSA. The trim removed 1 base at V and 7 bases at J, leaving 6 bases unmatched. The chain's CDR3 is CASSLDQGARQPQHF. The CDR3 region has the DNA TGTGCCAGCAGCTTAGATCAGGGGGCTAGACAGCCCCAGCATTTT.

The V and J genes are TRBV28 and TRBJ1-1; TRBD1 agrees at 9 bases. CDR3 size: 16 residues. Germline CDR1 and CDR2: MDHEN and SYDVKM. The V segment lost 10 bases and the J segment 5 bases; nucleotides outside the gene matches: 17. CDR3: CATSERTGVVGTEAFF. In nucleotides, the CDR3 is TGTGCCACCTCGGAGAGGACAGGGGTTGTAGGGACTGAAGCTTTCTTT.

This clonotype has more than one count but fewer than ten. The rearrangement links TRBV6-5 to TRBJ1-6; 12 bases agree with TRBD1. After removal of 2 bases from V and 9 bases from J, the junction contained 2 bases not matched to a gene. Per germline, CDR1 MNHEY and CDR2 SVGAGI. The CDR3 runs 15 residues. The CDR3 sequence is CASSYGGQGASPLHF. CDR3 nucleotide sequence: TGTGCCAGCAGTTACGGGGGACAGGGGGCTTCACCCCTCCACTTT.

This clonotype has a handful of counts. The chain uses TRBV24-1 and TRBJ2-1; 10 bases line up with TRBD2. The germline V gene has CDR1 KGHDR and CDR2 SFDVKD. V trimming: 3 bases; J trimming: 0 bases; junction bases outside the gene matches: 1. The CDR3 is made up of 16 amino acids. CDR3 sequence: CATSDPSGSSYNEQFF. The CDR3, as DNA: TGTGCCACCAGTGATCCTAGCGGGAGCTCCTACAATGAGCAGTTCTTC.

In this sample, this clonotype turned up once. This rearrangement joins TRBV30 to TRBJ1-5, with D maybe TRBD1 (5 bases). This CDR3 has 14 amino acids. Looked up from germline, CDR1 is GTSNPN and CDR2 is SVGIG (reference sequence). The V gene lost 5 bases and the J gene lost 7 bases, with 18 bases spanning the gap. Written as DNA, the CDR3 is TGTGCCTGGGGGGGGAAGGGAGCATGGCAGCCCCAGCATTTT. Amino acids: CAWGGKGAWQPQHF.